The 8 T cell receptor beta chains given below trace back to one sample, sequenced in a study of blood T cells in healthy people across ages. A second roughly 6 to 12 cycle PCR used barcoded and J-beta primers. From the 5' RACE reads, TCRdb called clonotypes with MiXCR, one entry per CDR3 protein. The repertoire holds about 1.6 million distinct CDR3 sequences, with roughly 32% as singletons. Material: blood. These receptors were taken from a woman aged 25 to 39 in good health.

Only a few counts were recorded for this clonotype. This chain connects TRBV4-2 to TRBJ2-5; D ambiguous. The CDR3 has 16 residues. CDR1 and CDR2 (germline): LGHNA, YNFKEQ. With 0 bases removed from V and 1 base from J, the gap between germline ends came to 12 bases. This CDR3 reads CASSQETAPSQETQYF. CDR3 coding DNA: TGTGCCAGCAGCCAAGAAACAGCACCTTCCCAAGAGACCCAGTACTTC.

This clonotype has just a few counts. This chain connects TRBV18 to TRBJ2-1, with TRBD2 matching over 7 bases. The junction had 6 bases not matched to a gene; V was cut back by 4 bases and J by 0 bases. Germline V gene data show CDR1 as KGHSH and CDR2 as LQKENI. This CDR3 contains 16 residues. Written as DNA, the CDR3 is TGTGCCAGCTCACTTCTAGCGGATCTCTCCTACAATGAGCAGTTCTTC. Translation: CASSLLADLSYNEQFF.

As regards this clonotype: A much more abundant neighbour one base away suggests this may be a read error. This rearrangement joins TRBV27 to TRBJ1-2; D gene unclear. Germline V lookup: CDR1 MNHEY, CDR2 SMNVEV (reference sequence). The CDR3 is made up of 13 amino acids. CDR3 in DNA: TGTGCCAGCAGTCCAGCCAGTTCCTATGGCCACACCTTC. Amino acids: CASSPASSYGHTF.

This clonotype was observed a handful of times. J is TRBJ1-6 and V is TRBV27, with TRBD1 identical over 7 bases. This CDR3 has 15 amino acids. In germline, CDR1 is MNHEY, CDR2 SMNVEV (reference sequence). Trimming took 5 bases from V and 7 from J; bases not matched to a gene: 8. CDR3 in amino acids: CASSPGGGRNSPLHF. The CDR3 DNA sequence: TGTGCCAGCAGTCCTGGAGGGGGCCGAAATTCACCCCTCCACTTT.

This clonotype was seen more than once but under ten times. The rearrangement joins TRBV29-1 to TRBJ2-7; D remains ambiguous. Germline V gene lookup returns CDR1 SQVTM and CDR2 ANQGSEA. The V and J ends lost 4 bases and 2 bases respectively, with 15 bases between them. The CDR3 has 14 amino acids. The CDR3 DNA reads as TGCAGCGTTGTCGTAGCCGTCGTACCCTACGAGCAGTACTTC. It yields the protein CSVVVAVVPYEQYF.

This clonotype was observed a handful of times. This chain joins TRBV27 and TRBJ2-7, with D possibly being TRBD2 (7 bases). The V and J ends lost 4 bases and 7 bases respectively, with 17 bases between them. The CDR3 contains 14 residues. Germline V lookup: CDR1 MNHEY, CDR2 SMNVEV (reference sequence). The CDR3 nucleotides read TGTGCCAGCAGTTCGGGCGGGGGCCCACCGGAGCAGTACTTC. This sequence encodes CASSSGGGPPEQYF.

V is TRBV11-2 and J is TRBJ1-1; D unclear. CDR3 size: 16 residues. Per the germline V gene, CDR1 is SGHAT and CDR2 is FQNNGV. With 4 bases removed from V and 3 bases from J, the gap between germline ends came to 18 bases. As DNA, the CDR3 is TGTGCCAGCAGCTCACCCCGCACAGACCTATACACTGAAGCTTTCTTT. It encodes CASSSPRTDLYTEAFF.

This clonotype was counted a few times. The chain couples TRBV7-3 to TRBJ2-1; 12 nucleotides align to TRBD2. The V gene end was trimmed by 5 bases and the J gene end by 16 bases; junction bases not matched to a gene: 12. Per germline, CDR1 SGHTA and CDR2 FQGTGA. There are 14 residues in the CDR3. CDR3 sequence (DNA): TGTGCCAGCAGCCCAAGGACTAGCGGGATCCCACAATTCTTC. It is translated as CASSPRTSGIPQFF.